This T cell receptor beta chain came from a study of early T cells in non-severe SARS-CoV-2 infection. About the research overall: The chains were unpaired, and the sequenced material was bulk RNA from unsorted whole blood.

Study outcomes and limitations: VDJdb matches were skewed toward anti-spike CD8 T cell responses.

Individual cDNA molecules carried attached unique molecular identifiers. MiXCR, applied by TCRdb to the 5' RACE reads, yields one record per CDR3 protein. The sample includes about 56,000 distinct CDR3 sequences, roughly 15% of them seen just once. This clonotype turned up a few times. Its target is not known. The sequence was obtained from an adult who was a healthcare worker with PCR-confirmed SARS-CoV-2 infection or an uninfected control (not recorded which). Source: whole blood, taken at baseline.

This chain's CDR3 is CATSSEGRDRMRDTQYF. In DNA form, the CDR3 reads TGTGCCACCAGCTCGGAGGGAAGGGACAGGATGAGAGATACGCAGTATTTT. The chain links TRBV15 to TRBJ2-3; 8 bases agree with TRBD1. Trimming removed 5 bases from V and 5 bases from J; junction bases left unmatched: 15. Per the germline V gene, CDR1 is LNHNV and CDR2 is YYDKDF (reference sequence). The CDR3 contains 17 residues. Full variable domain (outside the CDR3, taken from reference TRBV15 and TRBJ2-3): DAMVIQNPRYQVTQFGKPVTLSCSQTLNHNVMYWYQQKSSQAPKLLFHYYDKDFNNEADTPDNFQSRRPNTSFCFLDIRSPGLGDTAMYLCATSSEGRDRMRDTQYFGPGTRLTVL.